The present T cell receptor beta chain was sequenced within a study of T cells in Graves' hyperthyroidism and ophthalmopathy. Amplified TCR beta CDR3 regions came from RNA transcripts. During a first-round RT-PCR of the TCR CDR3, the HTBI primer set was used. MiXCR was run by TCRdb on the multiplex PCR reads, yielding one entry per CDR3 protein. This table has over 120,000 distinct CDR3 sequences, around 21% appearing once. In germline, CDR1 is GTSNPN, CDR2 SVGIG (reference sequence). The V and J ends lost 2 bases and 0 bases respectively, with 11 bases between them. The CDR3 runs to 14 residues. Patients were aged 18 to 65, had disease duration under 2 months, and had newly diagnosed hyperthyroidism. Uncontrolled infection, other autoimmune disease, pregnancy or lactation excluded patients. For the diagnoses, clinical symptoms, serum thyroxine and TRAb, thyroid ultrasound and orbital computed tomography were used.

This clonotype originated in a woman between 45 and 60 years old with Graves' hyperthyroidism that later progressed to Graves' ophthalmopathy. The J gene is TRBJ2-7, the V gene TRBV30; D may match TRBD1 or TRBD2 (5 bases each). Sequencing input: blood. CDR3 DNA: TGTGCCTGGAGTAACCGGGACCGCTCCTACGAGCAGTACTTC. Encoded protein: CAWSNRDRSYEQYF.